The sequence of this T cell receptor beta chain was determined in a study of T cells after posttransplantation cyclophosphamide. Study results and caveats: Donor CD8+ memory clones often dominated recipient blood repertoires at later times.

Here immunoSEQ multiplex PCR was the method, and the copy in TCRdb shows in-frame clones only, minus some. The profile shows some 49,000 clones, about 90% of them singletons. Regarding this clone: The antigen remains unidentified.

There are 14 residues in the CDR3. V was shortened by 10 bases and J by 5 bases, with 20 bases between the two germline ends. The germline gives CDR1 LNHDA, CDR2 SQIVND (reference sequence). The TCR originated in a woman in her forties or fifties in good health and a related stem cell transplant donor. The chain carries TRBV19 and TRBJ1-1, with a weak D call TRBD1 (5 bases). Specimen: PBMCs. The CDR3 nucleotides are TGTGCCACTAGAGGCCCCCAGGGTATAACTGAAGCTTTCTTT. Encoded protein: CATRGPQGITEAFF. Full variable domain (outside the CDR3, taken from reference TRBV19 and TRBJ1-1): DGGITQSPKYLFRKEGQNVTLSCEQNLNHDAMYWYRQDPGQGLRLIYYSQIVNDFQKGDIAEGYSVSREKKESFPLTVTSAQKNPTAFYLCATRGPQGITEAFFGQGTRLTVV.